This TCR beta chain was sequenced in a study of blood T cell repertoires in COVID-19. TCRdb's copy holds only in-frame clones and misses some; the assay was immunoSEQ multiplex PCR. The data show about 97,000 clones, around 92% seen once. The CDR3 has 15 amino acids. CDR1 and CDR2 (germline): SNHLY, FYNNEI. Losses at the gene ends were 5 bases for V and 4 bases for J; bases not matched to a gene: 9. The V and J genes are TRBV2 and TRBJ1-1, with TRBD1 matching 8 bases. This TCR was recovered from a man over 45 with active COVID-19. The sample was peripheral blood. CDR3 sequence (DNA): TGTGCCAGCAGTTCTAGGACAGGGCGGGGCACTGAAGCTTTCTTT. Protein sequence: CASSSRTGRGTEAFF.